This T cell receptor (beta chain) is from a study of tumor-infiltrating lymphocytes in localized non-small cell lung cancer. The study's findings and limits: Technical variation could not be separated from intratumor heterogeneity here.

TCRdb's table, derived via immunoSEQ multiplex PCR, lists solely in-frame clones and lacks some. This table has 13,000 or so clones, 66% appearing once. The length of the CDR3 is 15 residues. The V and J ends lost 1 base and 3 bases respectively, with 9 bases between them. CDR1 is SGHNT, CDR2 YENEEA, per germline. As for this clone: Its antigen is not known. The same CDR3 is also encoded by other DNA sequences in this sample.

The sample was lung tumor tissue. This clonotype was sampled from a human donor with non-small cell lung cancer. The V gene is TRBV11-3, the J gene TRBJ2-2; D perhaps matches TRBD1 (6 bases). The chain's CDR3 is CASSLGTGYTGELFF. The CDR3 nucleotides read TGTGCCAGCAGCTTAGGCACAGGGTACACCGGGGAGCTGTTTTTT. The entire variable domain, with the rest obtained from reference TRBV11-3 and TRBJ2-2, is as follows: EAGVVQSPRYKIIEKKQPVAFWCNPISGHNTLYWYLQNLGQGPELLIRYENEEAVDDSQLPKDRFSAERLKGVDSTLKIQPAELGDSAVYLCASSLGTGYTGELFFGEGSRLTVL.